This T cell receptor (beta chain) came from a study of blood T cell repertoires in COVID-19. TCRdb's copy holds only in-frame clones and misses some; the assay was immunoSEQ multiplex PCR. The sample has tens of thousands of clones, roughly 85% seen once. The CDR3 extends over 15 amino acids. The V and J ends lost 5 bases and 2 bases respectively, with 14 bases between them. Germline V lookup: CDR1 MNHEY, CDR2 SVGAGI. This sequence originates from a human donor in a cohort sampled during active COVID-19. Sequences were obtained from peripheral blood. The chain couples TRBV6-5 to TRBJ2-3, with D perhaps matching TRBD1 (5 bases). The CDR3 region has the DNA TGTGCCAGCAGTCCCTCGACAGTCCCCACAGATACGCAGTATTTT. This encodes CASSPSTVPTDTQYF.